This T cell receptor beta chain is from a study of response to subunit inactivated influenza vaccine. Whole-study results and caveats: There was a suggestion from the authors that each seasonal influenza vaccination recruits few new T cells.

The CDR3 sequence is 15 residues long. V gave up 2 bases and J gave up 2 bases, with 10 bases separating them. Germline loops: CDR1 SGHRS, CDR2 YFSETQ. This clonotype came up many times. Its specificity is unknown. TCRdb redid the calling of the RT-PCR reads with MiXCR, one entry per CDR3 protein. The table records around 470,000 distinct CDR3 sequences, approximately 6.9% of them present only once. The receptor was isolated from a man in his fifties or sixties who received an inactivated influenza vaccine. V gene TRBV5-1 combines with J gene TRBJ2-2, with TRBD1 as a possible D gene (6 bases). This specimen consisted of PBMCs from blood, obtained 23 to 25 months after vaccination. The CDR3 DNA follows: TGCGCCAGCAGCTTCGGGACATCAAACACCGGGGAGCTGTTTTTT. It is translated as CASSFGTSNTGELFF.